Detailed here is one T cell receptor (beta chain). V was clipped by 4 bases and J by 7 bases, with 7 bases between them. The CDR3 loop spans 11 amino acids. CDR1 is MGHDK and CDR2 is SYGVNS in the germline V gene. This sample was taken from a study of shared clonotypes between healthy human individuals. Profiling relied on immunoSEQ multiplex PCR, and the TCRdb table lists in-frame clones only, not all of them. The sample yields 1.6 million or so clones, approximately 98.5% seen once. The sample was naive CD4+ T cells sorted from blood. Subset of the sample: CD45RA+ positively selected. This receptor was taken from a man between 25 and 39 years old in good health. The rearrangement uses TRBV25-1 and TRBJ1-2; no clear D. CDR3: CASSAHSGYTF. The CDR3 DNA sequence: TGTGCCAGCAGTGCCCACAGTGGCTACACCTTC.